The entry below describes one T cell receptor (beta chain). Germline loops: CDR1 SGDLS, CDR2 YYNGEE. Losses at the gene ends were 6 bases for V and 5 bases for J; bases not matched to a gene: 5. The CDR3 extends over 15 amino acids. Participants spanned ages roughly 18 to 90 years and resided in about 24 US areas. Participants' reported clinical history set cohort assignment. This entry belongs to a study of blood T cell repertoires in COVID-19. Across the study: Acute-phase and convalescent COVID-19 samples originated in the United States, Italy and Spain.

As processed by the authors: Amplification of reference gene primers was used by the study to estimate nucleated cell counts. Profiling relied on immunoSEQ multiplex PCR, and the TCRdb table lists in-frame clones only, not all of them. The V and J calls and clone size were taken over from that table, and D and trimming were inferred from the DNA. The sample contains some 350,000 clones, 88% of which appear only once. This clonotype originated in a man in his thirties or forties who had recovered from COVID-19. The specimen was PBMCs or T cells enriched from blood (not recorded which). The chain combines TRBV9 with TRBJ1-6; 10 positions agree with TRBD1. The CDR3 is CASTTGGSDNSPLHF. The CDR3 nucleotides read TGTGCCAGCACGACAGGGGGCTCGGATAATTCACCCCTCCACTTT.